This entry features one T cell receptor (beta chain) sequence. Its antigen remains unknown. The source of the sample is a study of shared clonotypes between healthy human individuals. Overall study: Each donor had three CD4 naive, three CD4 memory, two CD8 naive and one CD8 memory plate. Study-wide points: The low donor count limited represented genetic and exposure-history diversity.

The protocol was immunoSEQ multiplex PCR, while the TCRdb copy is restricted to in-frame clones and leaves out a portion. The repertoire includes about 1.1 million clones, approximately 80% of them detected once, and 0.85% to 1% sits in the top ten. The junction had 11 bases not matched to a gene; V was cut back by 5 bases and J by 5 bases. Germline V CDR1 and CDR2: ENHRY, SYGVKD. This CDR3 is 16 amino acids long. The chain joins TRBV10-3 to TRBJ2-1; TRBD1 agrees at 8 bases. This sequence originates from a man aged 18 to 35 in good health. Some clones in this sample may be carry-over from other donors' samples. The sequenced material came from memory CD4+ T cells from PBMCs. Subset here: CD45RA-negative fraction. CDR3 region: CAISPLGSGGNNEQFF. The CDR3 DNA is TGTGCCATCAGTCCTCTTGGGTCAGGGGGCAACAATGAGCAGTTCTTC.